The source of this T cell receptor (beta chain) is a study of blood T cell repertoires in COVID-19. Study details: The origin of the acute and convalescent COVID-19 samples was the United States, Italy and Spain. The cDNA or gDNA used as material had been derived from T cells, B-cell-depleted T cells, or PBMCs.

How the authors handled the data: Amplifying reference gene primers gave estimates of nucleated cell counts. Assay used: immunoSEQ multiplex PCR; TCRdb lists only in-frame clones, some missing. That table gives V, J and clone size, and the DNA gave D and trimming. There are around 130,000 clones in the sample; around four fifths occur only once, and about a sixth lies in the top ten. This clone was seen just once. V gave up 1 base and J gave up 4 bases; unmatched junction bases: 2. The V gene's germline CDR1 is SGHTA and CDR2 FQGNSA. There are 15 residues in the CDR3. This receptor was identified in a man aged 55 to 70 with active or convalescent COVID-19. The specimen was peripheral blood. V gene TRBV7-2 combines with J gene TRBJ2-3, with TRBD1 matching over 10 bases. As DNA, the CDR3 is TGTGCCAGCAGCTTAGGTGGACAGGGGGCAGATACGCAGTATTTT. Translating it yields CASSLGGQGADTQYF. The whole variable domain, remainder taken from reference TRBV7-2 and TRBJ2-3, is GAGVSQSPSNKVTEKGKDVELRCDPISGHTALYWYRQSLGQGLEFLIYFQGNSAPDKSGLPSDRFSAERTGGSVSTLTIQRTQQEDSAVYLCASSLGGQGADTQYFGPGTRLTVL.